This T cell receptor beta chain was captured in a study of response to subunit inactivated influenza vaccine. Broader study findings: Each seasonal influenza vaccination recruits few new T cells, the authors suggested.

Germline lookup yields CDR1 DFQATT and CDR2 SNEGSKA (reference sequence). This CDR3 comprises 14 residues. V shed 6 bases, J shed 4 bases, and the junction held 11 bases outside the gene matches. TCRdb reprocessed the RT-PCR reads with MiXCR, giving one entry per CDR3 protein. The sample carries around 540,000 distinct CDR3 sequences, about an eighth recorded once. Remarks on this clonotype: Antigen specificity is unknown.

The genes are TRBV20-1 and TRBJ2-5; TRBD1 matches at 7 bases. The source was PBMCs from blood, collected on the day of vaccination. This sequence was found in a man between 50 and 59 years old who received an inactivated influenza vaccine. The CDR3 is CSAKTGAGGETQYF. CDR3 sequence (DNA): TGCAGTGCAAAAACAGGGGCCGGTGGAGAGACCCAGTACTTC.